The 31 T cell receptor beta chains given below trace back to one sample, sequenced in a study of blood T cell repertoires in COVID-19 (TCRdb year 2020). Receptor amplification or capture employed the immunoSEQ multiplex PCR assay. The table comes from immuneACCESS by way of TCRdb, which keeps in-frame sequences with V and J called. Part of the clones is missing from these tables; in studies checked, under half for an unresolved V gene and the rest for unknown reasons. The sample includes 65,000 to 70,000 clones, with 81% observed a single time. Around 9.2% of the sample belongs to the ten largest clones. The sample comprised peripheral blood. These receptors all stem from a human donor in a cohort sampled during active COVID-19.

V usage is TRBV2 and J usage is TRBJ1-1; 7 bases match TRBD1. Germline loops: CDR1 SNHLY, CDR2 FYNNEI. CDR3 length: 17 amino acids. Unmatched junction bases numbered 15, after V lost 6 bases and J lost 2 bases. Written as DNA, the CDR3 is TGTGCCAGCAGCGCTCCCGACTCGACAGGGATTAACACTGAAGCTTTCTTT. Amino acids: CASSAPDSTGINTEAFF.

V gene TRBV5-4 combines with J gene TRBJ2-1; 12 bases are a match to TRBD2. This CDR3 region has 18 residues. V lost 4 bases and J lost 1; bases outside the gene matches: 9. From germline, CDR1 is SGHNT and CDR2 YYREEE (reference sequence). As DNA, the CDR3 is TGTGCCAGCAGCCTGATATGGCTAGCGGGAGGGTCCTACAATGAGCAGTTCTTC. Translation gives CASSLIWLAGGSYNEQFF. Complete variable domain (other parts from reference TRBV5-4 and TRBJ2-1): ETGVTQSPTHLIKTRGQQVTLRCSSQSGHNTVSWYQQALGQGPQFIFQYYREEENGRGNFPPRFSGLQFPNYSSELNVNALELDDSALYLCASSLIWLAGGSYNEQFFGPGTRLTVL.

V usage is TRBV28 and J usage is TRBJ2-7; tentative D call: TRBD1 (5 bases). Germline-derived CDR1 and CDR2 are MDHEN and SYDVKM. V gave up 6 bases and J gave up 3 bases, with 9 bases separating them. This CDR3 has 12 residues. The CDR3 nucleotides read TGTGCCAGCAGGCAGGGTTACTACGAGCAGTACTTC. Translating gives CASRQGYYEQYF.

The chain combines TRBV12-3 or TRBV12-4 with TRBJ1-1; D ambiguous. The CDR3 runs to 13 residues. Between the trimmed V and J ends, which lost 6 bases and 1 base, there was a span of 9 bases. The CDR3 DNA reads as TGTGCCAGCAGCTTTACACAGAACACTGAAGCTTTCTTT. This encodes CASSFTQNTEAFF.

V is TRBV4-1 and J is TRBJ1-4; D ambiguous. This CDR3 spans 14 amino acids. Germline V lookup: CDR1 MGHRA, CDR2 YSYEKL. Trimming removed 6 bases at V and 0 bases at J, with 8 bases between. The CDR3 DNA sequence: TGCGCCAGCAGGGACTCTGCAACTAATGAAAAACTGTTTTTT. It translates to CASRDSATNEKLFF.

V and J are TRBV12-3 or TRBV12-4 and TRBJ1-4, with 7 bases lining up with TRBD1. This CDR3 is 13 amino acids long. Trimming removed 4 bases from V and 10 bases from J; junction bases left unmatched: 6. The CDR3 is CASSYRDSLKLFF. CDR3 coding DNA: TGTGCCAGCAGTTATAGGGACAGTCTAAAACTGTTTTTT.

This clone was recorded only once. The rearrangement links TRBV5-4 to TRBJ2-1; 9 bases map to TRBD2. This CDR3 spans 18 amino acids. Losses at the gene ends were 4 bases for V and 3 bases for J; bases not matched to a gene: 14. CDR1 and CDR2 (germline): SGHNT, YYREEE (reference sequence). CDR3 residues: CASSPTSQGGGVYNEQFF. In DNA form, the CDR3 reads TGTGCCAGCAGCCCCACGTCGCAGGGCGGGGGGGTCTACAATGAGCAGTTCTTC. Combining the CDR3 with reference TRBV5-4 and TRBJ2-1 gives the whole variable domain ETGVTQSPTHLIKTRGQQVTLRCSSQSGHNTVSWYQQALGQGPQFIFQYYREEENGRGNFPPRFSGLQFPNYSSELNVNALELDDSALYLCASSPTSQGGGVYNEQFFGPGTRLTVL.

This rearrangement joins TRBV18 to TRBJ1-1; D not certain. The V gene lost 2 bases and the J gene lost 3 bases, with 7 bases spanning the gap. CDR1 KGHSH and CDR2 LQKENI come from the germline V gene. This CDR3 is 13 amino acids long. CDR3 in amino acids: CASSPNSYTEAFF. CDR3 nucleotides: TGTGCCAGCTCACCAAACAGTTACACTGAAGCTTTCTTT.

V is TRBV18 and J is TRBJ1-3; 9 bases line up with TRBD1. The junction had 9 bases not matched to a gene; V was cut back by 3 bases and J by 3 bases. The CDR3 contains 17 residues. Germline loops: CDR1 KGHSH, CDR2 LQKENI. CDR3 protein: CASSPPGQGVFGNTIYF. The DNA for the CDR3 is TGTGCCAGCTCACCTCCGGGACAGGGCGTATTTGGAAACACCATATATTTT.

This rearrangement joins TRBV27 to TRBJ2-6; TRBD1 might be the D (5 bases). From germline, CDR1 is MNHEY and CDR2 SMNVEV (reference sequence). Trimming took 5 bases from V and 2 from J, leaving 10 bases between them. The CDR3 length is 15 residues. The CDR3 here is CASSLVQAGANVLTF. The CDR3 DNA follows: TGTGCCAGCAGTCTAGTACAGGCTGGGGCCAACGTCCTGACTTTC.

This clone was recorded only once. The chain links TRBV6-5 to TRBJ1-5; D may be TRBD1 (6 bases). The CDR3 spans 15 residues. Germline CDR1 and CDR2: MNHEY and SVGAGI. Trimming pared 8 bases from V and 7 bases from J, leaving 21 bases between. CDR3 DNA sequence: TGTGCCAGCGATGGGGCAGGGGAAAGGTGGCAGCCCCAGCATTTT. Its protein is CASDGAGERWQPQHF.

J is TRBJ1-6 and V is TRBV6-5; 9 bases map to TRBD1. The CDR3 contains 15 residues. The J segment lost 9 bases and the V segment lost 5 bases, leaving 8 bases of the junction unmatched. CDR1 and CDR2 (germline): MNHEY, SVGAGI. The chain's CDR3 is CASSPGTGLGSPLHF. The CDR3 DNA sequence: TGTGCCAGCAGTCCCGGGACAGGGCTTGGTTCACCCCTCCACTTT.

The rearrangement links TRBV7-9 to TRBJ2-7; D might be TRBD1 (7 bases). Germline values: CDR1 SEHNR, CDR2 FQNEAQ (reference sequence). CDR3 length: 14 amino acids. Trimming pared 7 bases from V and 2 bases from J, leaving 15 bases between. The CDR3 sequence: CASIPAGGTYEQYF. The DNA for the CDR3 is TGTGCCAGCATTCCAGCAGGGGGGACCTACGAGCAGTACTTC.

The V gene is TRBV9, the J gene TRBJ2-1, with D hard to call. The CDR3 consists of 15 residues. Germline V gene lookup returns CDR1 SGDLS and CDR2 YYNGEE. V lost 2 bases and J lost 0, with 9 bases in between. The CDR3 nucleotides are TGTGCCAGCAGCGTGGCGGTAAGCTCCTACAATGAGCAGTTCTTC. Protein: CASSVAVSSYNEQFF.

This clone was found a few times. V is TRBV19 and J is TRBJ2-1; 9 positions agree with TRBD2. This CDR3 is built from 16 residues. V was clipped by 5 bases and J by 10 bases; unmatched bases: 15. Germline CDR1 reads LNHDA; CDR2 reads SQIVND (reference sequence). DNA of the CDR3: TGTGCCAGTAGTGGGGCCGGGACTAGCTCGGCACGGGAGCAGTTCTTC. Its translation is CASSGAGTSSAREQFF.

This clone turned up a few times. This sequence joins TRBV7-5 and TRBJ1-1; the table gives TRBD1 as D, unverified against the DNA. TRBV7-5 is recorded as a pseudogene. This CDR3 is 16 amino acids long. CDR3 in amino acids: CARSPPGQGRFTEAFF. CDR3 sequence (DNA): TGTGCCAGAAGCCCCCCTGGACAGGGTCGGTTCACTGAAGCTTTCTTT.

The rearrangement links TRBV4-3 to TRBJ2-3; perhaps TRBD2 as D (5 bases). The V and J ends lost 5 bases and 4 bases respectively, with 10 bases between them. Germline V gene data show CDR1 as LGHNA and CDR2 as YSLEER. The CDR3 spans 13 residues. The CDR3 here is CASSSQDSDTQYF. The CDR3 nucleotides read TGCGCCAGCAGCTCCCAGGACTCAGATACGCAGTATTTT.

The chain joins TRBV28 to TRBJ2-7; possibly TRBD1 for D (5 bases). CDR1 and CDR2 (germline): MDHEN, SYDVKM. CDR3 length: 14 residues. V was trimmed by 2 bases and J by 3 bases, leaving 11 bases between them. CDR3 in DNA: TGTGCCAGCAGTTTACCGACAGTTAGCTACGAGCAGTACTTC. This translates into CASSLPTVSYEQYF.

This clone was observed a single time. The rearrangement links TRBV5-6 to TRBJ1-2; TRBD1 might be the D (5 bases). Trimming took 2 bases from V and 10 from J, leaving 15 bases between them. The CDR3 length is 13 residues. The germline V gene encodes CDR1 SGHDT and CDR2 YYEEEE. DNA of the CDR3: TGTGCCAGCAGCTTTTCCGGGACTCCAGTCTACACCTTC. Amino acids: CASSFSGTPVYTF.

CDR3 residues: CASRAGQRITEAFF. CDR3 sequence (DNA): TGTGCCAGCAGAGCCGGACAGCGCATCACTGAAGCTTTCTTT. The chain recombines TRBV6-5 with TRBJ1-1; perhaps TRBD1 as D (6 bases). V was pared by 6 bases and J by 4 bases, with 15 bases between. Per germline, CDR1 MNHEY and CDR2 SVGAGI. This CDR3 has 14 amino acids.

The chain uses TRBV6-5 and TRBJ2-3; D is unclear. From germline, CDR1 is MNHEY and CDR2 SVGAGI. Deletions cut 5 bases from V and 4 bases from J, with 7 bases between. The CDR3 consists of 12 residues. The CDR3 loop reads CASSHPADTQYF. The CDR3 DNA follows: TGTGCCAGCAGTCACCCGGCAGATACGCAGTATTTT.

This clone appeared once. The chain joins TRBV21-1 to TRBJ2-3; TRBD1 is the table's D call, not checked against the DNA. TRBV21-1 corresponds to a pseudogene. The CDR3 loop spans 22 amino acids. CDR3 DNA sequence: TGTGCCAGCAGCAAAGCCAAAGAGTGGCGGACAGGGGGCGGATTGTATGTAGATACGCAGTATTTT. Translating it yields CASSKAKEWRTGGGLYVDTQYF.

CDR3 protein: CASSGDSYSNQPQHF. In nucleotides, the CDR3 is TGTGCCAGCAGTGGGGACTCCTATAGCAATCAGCCCCAGCATTTT. J is TRBJ1-5 and V is TRBV28, with TRBD1 as a possible D gene (5 bases). Deletions cut 5 bases from V and 0 bases from J, with 11 bases between. Germline CDR1 reads MDHEN; CDR2 reads SYDVKM. CDR3 length equals 15 residues.

The CDR3 loop is CASSSPQGTEAFF. As DNA, the CDR3 is TGTGCCAGCAGCTCCCCGCAGGGTACTGAAGCTTTCTTT. The rearrangement joins TRBV28 to TRBJ1-1; weak D call: TRBD1 (5 bases). This CDR3 comprises 13 residues. The germline gives CDR1 MDHEN, CDR2 SYDVKM. V lost 6 bases, J lost 5 bases, and 13 bases lay in between.

The chain combines TRBV2 with TRBJ2-2; D is possibly TRBD1 (5 bases). The CDR3 runs to 14 residues. V dropped 4 bases and J dropped 4 bases, with 10 bases sitting between them. In germline, CDR1 is SNHLY, CDR2 FYNNEI. In DNA form, the CDR3 reads TGTGCCAGCAGTGGTCCCACAGGCACCGGGGAGCTGTTTTTT. Residues: CASSGPTGTGELFF.

J is TRBJ2-3 and V is TRBV7-9; the D gene is possibly TRBD1 (5 bases). Trimming left V 2 bases short and J 2 bases short, with 11 bases between. Germline CDR1 and CDR2: SEHNR and FQNEAQ (reference sequence). This CDR3 has 15 amino acids. As DNA, the CDR3 is TGTGCCAGCAGCTTACTGAAGGGGAACACAGATACGCAGTATTTT. It translates to CASSLLKGNTDTQYF.

The chain has TRBV7-6 and TRBJ2-1, with 10 bases lining up with TRBD1. The CDR3 has 15 amino acids. V lost 3 bases to trimming and J lost 7 bases; unmatched junction nucleotides: 6. In germline, CDR1 is SGHVS, CDR2 FNYEAQ. Here the CDR3 DNA reads TGTGCCAGCAGCTTCTCGACAGGGGGCCAGAATGAGCAGTTCTTC. Translated, it gives CASSFSTGGQNEQFF.

J is TRBJ2-3 and V is TRBV9; 12 nucleotides align to TRBD2. The CDR3 is 17 amino acids. The V gene's germline CDR1 is SGDLS and CDR2 YYNGEE. Losses at the gene ends were 4 bases for V and 6 bases for J; bases not matched to a gene: 12. CDR3 nucleotides: TGTGCCAGCAGCCCTACGCTAGCGGGAGGGAAGACCGATACGCAGTATTTT. It yields the protein CASSPTLAGGKTDTQYF. The full variable domain, rest sourced from reference TRBV9 and TRBJ2-3, is DSGVTQTPKHLITATGQRVTLRCSPRSGDLSVYWYQQSLDQGLQFLIQYYNGEERAKGNILERFSAQQFPDLHSELNLSSLELGDSALYFCASSPTLAGGKTDTQYFGPGTRLTVL.

CDR3: CASSQTGTGVLNEQFF. In DNA form, the CDR3 reads TGTGCCAGCAGCCAAACCGGGACAGGCGTTCTCAATGAGCAGTTCTTC. The chain employs TRBV4-2 and TRBJ2-1, with 8 nucleotides matching TRBD1. The length of the CDR3 is 16 residues. V was clipped by 2 bases and J by 6 bases; unmatched bases: 9. Germline V gives CDR1 LGHNA, CDR2 YNFKEQ.

This chain connects TRBV6-5 to TRBJ2-2; no definite D call. V was clipped by 0 bases and J by 3 bases, with 8 bases between them. The CDR3 spans 15 residues. The V gene's germline CDR1 is MNHEY and CDR2 SVGAGI. The CDR3 loop reads CASSYSPGHTGELFF. The CDR3 coding sequence is TGTGCCAGCAGTTACTCACCAGGCCACACCGGGGAGCTGTTTTTT.

This clone turned up a few times. This chain connects TRBV28 to TRBJ1-5; TRBD1 is a possible D gene (5 bases). The ends were cut back, 5 bases at V and 0 bases at J, with 17 bases in the middle. Looked up from germline, CDR1 is MDHEN and CDR2 is SYDVKM. CDR3 length: 17 amino acids. CDR3: CASSPPVGGYSNQPQHF. The CDR3, as DNA: TGTGCCAGCAGTCCGCCAGTGGGGGGATATAGCAATCAGCCCCAGCATTTT.